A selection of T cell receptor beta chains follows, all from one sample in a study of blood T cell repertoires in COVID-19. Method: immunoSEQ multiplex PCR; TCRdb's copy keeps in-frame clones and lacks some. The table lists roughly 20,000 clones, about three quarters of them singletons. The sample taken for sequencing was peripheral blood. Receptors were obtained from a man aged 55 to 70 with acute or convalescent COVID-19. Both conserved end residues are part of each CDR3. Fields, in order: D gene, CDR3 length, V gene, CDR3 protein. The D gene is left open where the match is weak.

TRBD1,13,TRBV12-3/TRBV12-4,CASSYGTATEAFF
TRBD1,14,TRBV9,CASSLGQGVTEAFF
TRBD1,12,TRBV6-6,CASSRGTGRRDF
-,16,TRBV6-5,CASSSLQVRGTDTQYF
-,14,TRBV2,CASSEYQGHYGYTF
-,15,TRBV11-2,CASSLVATITDTQYF
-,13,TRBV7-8,CASSLVWIAEQFF
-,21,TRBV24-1,CATPIASPLSRSPFSTGELFF
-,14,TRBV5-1,CASSLGGYTDTQYF
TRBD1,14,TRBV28,CATIPGQGAGGYTF
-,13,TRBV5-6,CASSLAGVNAIYF
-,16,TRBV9,CASSAGGSGLANTQYF
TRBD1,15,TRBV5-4,CASSPSDREVYGYTF
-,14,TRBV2,CASQFGQSNYGYTF
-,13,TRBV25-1,CASSDRVDSPLHF
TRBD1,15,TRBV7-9,CASSLGDRVTDTQYF
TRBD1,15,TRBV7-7,CASSGDRAGVGELFF
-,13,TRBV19,CASSIGTVPGYTF
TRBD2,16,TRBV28,CASRAGGLSGTDTQYF
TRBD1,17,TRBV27,CASSTLQGALQDTEAFF
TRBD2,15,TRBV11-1,CASSLPLASTDTQYF
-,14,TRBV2,CASSQGLSNQPQHF
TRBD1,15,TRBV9,CASSPHRGGSEKLFF
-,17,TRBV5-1,CASSLPPGAALNTEAFF
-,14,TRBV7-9,CASSLDGESEKLFF
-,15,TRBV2,CASSEGQVMGTEAFF
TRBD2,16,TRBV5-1,CASSLLGAGAYNEQFF
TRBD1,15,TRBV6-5,CASSTRDRKINTIYF
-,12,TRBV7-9,CASSLELAETFF
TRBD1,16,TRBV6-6,CASSLLGTGTTDTQYF
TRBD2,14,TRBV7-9,CASRSSGATDTQYF
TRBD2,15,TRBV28,CASSLREGFTGELFF
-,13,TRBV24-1,CATSGAFSSEQYF
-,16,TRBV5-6,CASSFSKGISNQPQHF
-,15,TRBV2,CASNQEGGSGNTIYF
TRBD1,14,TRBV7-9,CASSLIGGNYGYTF
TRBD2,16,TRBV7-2,CASSPRGGAVSNEQFF
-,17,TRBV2,CASSEALTGGRDTEAFF
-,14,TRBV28,CASRPGGVAVRAFF
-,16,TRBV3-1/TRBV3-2,CASSRKYPIRKNIQYF
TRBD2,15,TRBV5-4,CASSLGRGGYNEQFF
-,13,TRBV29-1,CSGSRGPNEKLFF
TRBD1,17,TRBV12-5,CASGLAPGTGANYGYTF